The rows below give T cell receptor beta chains drawn from one sample of a study of human T cells and chemical hapten exposure. Using its own MiXCR run on the RACE reads, TCRdb lists one record per CDR3 protein. The repertoire holds 130,000 or so distinct CDR3 sequences, with approximately 9.5% as singletons. The source material was whole blood. The origin of the receptors is a male donor in good health. Some clones in this sample may be carry-over from other donors' samples. The CDR3 runs from the conserved cysteine through the conserved F or W. The D gene is left open where the match is weak. Part of the rows lack a size; the others show once, few, many or a class for expanded clones.

d_call	v_call	clone_size	j_call	cdr3_length	cdr3_aa	cdr3_nt
-	TRBV27	few	TRBJ2-2	15	CASSLSAGGARELFF	TGTGCCAGCAGTTTATCAGCCGGGGGCGCGAGGGAGCTGTTTTTT
-	TRBV2	-	TRBJ2-7	14	CASRVRRDFYEQYF	TGTGCCAGCCGAGTTCGGCGGGACTTCTACGAGCAGTACTTC
-	TRBV14	-	TRBJ2-1	16	CASSQVGDWDYNEQFF	TGTGCCAGCAGCCAAGTCGGGGATTGGGACTACAATGAGCAGTTCTTC
TRBD2	TRBV6-1	-	TRBJ2-7	15	CASSESASGSNEQYF	TGTGCCAGCAGTGAGTCGGCTAGCGGGAGTAACGAGCAGTACTTC
TRBD2	TRBV7-6	-	TRBJ2-1	17	CASSETGTSGAYNEQFF	TGTGCCAGCAGCGAAACCGGGACTAGCGGTGCCTACAATGAGCAGTTCTTC
-	TRBV20-1	many	TRBJ1-4	14	CSASSTPEVEKLFF	TGCAGTGCTAGCTCGACTCCCGAGGTTGAAAAACTGTTTTTT
-	TRBV1	many	TRBJ2-5	16	CTSSQDWIAGGETQYF	TGCACCAGCAGCCAAGATTGGATAGCGGGAGGAGAGACCCAGTACTTC
TRBD1	TRBV4-3	many	TRBJ2-5	16	CASSQDGQGVQETQYF	TGCGCCAGCAGCCAGGATGGACAGGGGGTCCAAGAGACCCAGTACTTC
-	TRBV12-5	many	TRBJ1-2	13	CASGLVTIYGYTF	TGTGCTAGTGGTTTGGTGACAATCTATGGCTACACCTTC
-	TRBV10-3	many	TRBJ1-1	18	CAISESLGGSPSNTEAFF	TGTGCCATCAGTGAGTCGCTTGGAGGATCACCATCGAACACTGAAGCTTTCTTT
-	TRBV20-1	-	TRBJ1-4	16	CSASPGGFAINEKLFF	TGCAGTGCTTCCCCTGGGGGATTTGCTATTAATGAAAAACTGTTTTTT
TRBD1	TRBV6-5	few	TRBJ2-3	15	CASSSGTGVTDTQYF	TGTGCCAGCAGTTCCGGGACAGGGGTCACAGATACGCAGTATTTT
-	TRBV9	few	TRBJ2-1	16	CASSPSWGISYNEQFF	TGTGCCAGCTCCCCTAGCTGGGGCATCTCCTACAATGAGCAGTTCTTC
-	TRBV10-1	-	TRBJ2-7	14	CASSDETASYEQYF	TGCGCCAGCAGTGATGAGACAGCCTCCTACGAGCAGTACTTC
-	TRBV7-2	-	TRBJ1-2	16	CASSLGANPSNYGYTF	TGTGCCAGCAGCTTAGGAGCAAACCCTTCTAACTATGGCTACACCTTC
-	TRBV29-1	many	TRBJ2-5	13	CSVVGIFQETQYF	TGCAGCGTTGTGGGGATTTTTCAAGAGACCCAGTACTTC
-	TRBV5-1	many	TRBJ1-2	14	CASKPGVTGYGYTF	TGCGCCAGCAAGCCAGGGGTAACTGGCTATGGCTACACCTTC
-	TRBV12-3/TRBV12-4	-	TRBJ1-5	12	CASSARNQPQHF	TGTGCCAGCAGTGCCCGCAATCAGCCCCAGCATTTT
-	TRBV29-1	-	TRBJ1-4	14	CSVQGGPTNEKLFF	TGCAGCGTACAGGGAGGTCCAACTAATGAAAAACTGTTTTTT
TRBD1	TRBV6-5	few	TRBJ1-1	15	CASSTTGGPNTEAFF	TGTGCCAGCAGTACCACAGGGGGACCGAACACTGAAGCTTTCTTT
TRBD2	TRBV29-1	-	TRBJ2-1	14	CSVEGLADHNEQFF	TGCAGCGTTGAAGGACTAGCGGATCACAATGAGCAGTTCTTC
-	TRBV6-5	-	TRBJ2-1	14	CASSSEWRANEQFF	TGTGCCAGCAGTTCAGAGTGGAGGGCCAATGAGCAGTTCTTC
TRBD1	TRBV11-2	many	TRBJ2-1	16	CASTNRPRDRNNEQFF	TGTGCCAGCACCAATCGACCCCGGGACAGAAACAATGAGCAGTTCTTC
TRBD1	TRBV18	-	TRBJ2-1	14	CASSPGTGWDEQFF	TGTGCCAGCTCACCCGGGACAGGGTGGGATGAGCAGTTCTTC
TRBD1	TRBV6-6	many	TRBJ1-1	17	CASSYPGTGGGNTEAFF	TGTGCCAGCAGTTACCCGGGGACAGGGGGCGGGAACACTGAAGCTTTCTTT
TRBD2	TRBV12-5	-	TRBJ2-3	17	CASGGGLAGRPPDTQYF	TGTGCTAGTGGGGGCGGACTAGCGGGCAGGCCCCCAGATACGCAGTATTTT
-	TRBV6-2/TRBV6-3	few	TRBJ1-3	11	CASTGGNTIYF	TGTGCCAGCACCGGGGGAAACACCATATATTTT
TRBD1	TRBV4-3	-	TRBJ2-7	14	CASSQRQGSGEQYF	TGCGCCAGCAGCCAGCGACAGGGGTCGGGGGAGCAGTACTTC
TRBD2	TRBV7-9	few	TRBJ2-3	16	CASSLSLAGQTDTQYF	TGTGCCAGCAGCCTTTCGCTAGCGGGCCAAACAGATACGCAGTATTTT
TRBD2	TRBV7-2	many	TRBJ2-1	14	CASSLAGEYNEQFF	TGTGCCAGCAGCTTGGCGGGAGAGTACAATGAGCAGTTCTTC
TRBD1	TRBV18	-	TRBJ1-1	17	CASSPPTSTGRGTEAFF	TGTGCCAGCTCACCACCGACGTCGACAGGGAGGGGCACTGAAGCTTTCTTT